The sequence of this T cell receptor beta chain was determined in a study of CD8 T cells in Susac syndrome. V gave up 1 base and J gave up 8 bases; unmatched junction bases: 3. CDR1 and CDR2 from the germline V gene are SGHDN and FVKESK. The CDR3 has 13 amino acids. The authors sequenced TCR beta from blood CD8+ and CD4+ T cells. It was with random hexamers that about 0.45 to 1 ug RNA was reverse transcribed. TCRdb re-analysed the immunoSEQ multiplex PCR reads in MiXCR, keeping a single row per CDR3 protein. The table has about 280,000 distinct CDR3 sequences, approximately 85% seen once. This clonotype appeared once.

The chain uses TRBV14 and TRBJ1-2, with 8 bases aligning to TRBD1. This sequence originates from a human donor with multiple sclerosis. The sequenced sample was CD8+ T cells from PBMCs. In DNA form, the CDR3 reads TGTGCCAGCAGCCAAGTACAGGGGGAGGGCTACACCTTC. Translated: CASSQVQGEGYTF.